Following are 29 T cell receptor beta chains from one sample sequenced in a study of OX40 agonist ivuxolimab in advanced cancers. Assay used: immunoSEQ multiplex PCR; TCRdb lists only in-frame clones, some missing. Here the sample spans approximately 68,000 clones, 88% being singletons. This specimen was CD4+ or CD8+ T cells sorted from blood, taken in a trial of the OX40 agonist ivuxolimab. The receptors shown here come from an adult with an advanced solid tumor such as melanoma, head and neck, liver or kidney cancer.

The V and J genes are TRBV4-1 and TRBJ2-7; TRBD1 matches at 9 bases. V dropped 1 base and J dropped 13; count of bases not matched to a gene: 14. The CDR3 runs 15 residues. Germline V gene sequence: CDR1 MGHRA, CDR2 YSYEKL. The CDR3 nucleotides are TGCGCCAGCAGCCAAGGTGGGACAGGGCGCCCACGGCTCTACTTC. Protein product: CASSQGGTGRPRLYF.

V is TRBV5-1 and J is TRBJ1-6; no definite D call. V lost 4 bases, J lost 5 bases, and 7 bases lay in between. This CDR3 spans 13 amino acids. Germline V gene data show CDR1 as SGHRS and CDR2 as YFSETQ. The chain's CDR3 is CASSRRNNSPLHF. The DNA for the CDR3 is TGCGCCAGCAGCAGGCGAAATAATTCACCCCTCCACTTT.

The chain couples TRBV7-8 to TRBJ1-3; a possible D gene is TRBD1 (6 bases). The V gene lost 0 bases and the J gene lost 4 bases, with 10 bases spanning the gap. The CDR3 sequence is 15 residues long. Germline V lookup: CDR1 SGHVS, CDR2 FQNEAQ. The CDR3: CASSLAIQGGNTIYF. The CDR3 DNA reads as TGTGCCAGCAGCTTAGCTATACAGGGAGGAAACACCATATATTTT.

J is TRBJ2-5 and V is TRBV6-6, with TRBD2 matching over 8 bases. Germline CDR1 MNHNY, CDR2 SVGAGI (reference sequence). V shed 8 bases, J shed 4 bases, and the junction held 12 bases outside the gene matches. This CDR3 region has 15 residues. The CDR3 here is CASRRSTAGAETQYF. The CDR3 nucleotides are TGTGCCAGCCGGAGATCGACAGCGGGAGCAGAGACCCAGTACTTC.

The V call is TRBV30, the J call TRBJ1-1, with 9 positions matching TRBD1. Trimming removed 3 bases from V and 4 bases from J; junction bases left unmatched: 3. The CDR3 extends over 13 amino acids. CDR1 and CDR2 from the germline V gene are GTSNPN and SVGIG (reference sequence). CDR3 amino acids: CAWRGTGPTEAFF. DNA of the CDR3: TGTGCCTGGAGGGGGACAGGGCCCACTGAAGCTTTCTTT. Combining the CDR3 with reference TRBV30 and TRBJ1-1 gives the whole variable domain SQTIHQWPATLVQPVGSPLSLECTVEGTSNPNLYWYRQAAGRGLQLLFYSVGIGQISSEVPQNLSASRPQDRQFILSSKKLLLSDSGFYLCAWRGTGPTEAFFGQGTRLTVV.

J is TRBJ2-7 and V is TRBV28; D not certain. Trimming shortened V by 5 bases and J by 6 bases, and 17 bases separated the two germline ends. This CDR3 is 14 amino acids long. Germline CDR1 reads MDHEN; CDR2 reads SYDVKM. Here the CDR3 DNA reads TGTGCCAGCAGTCCACATGGGTCCCCTGGCGAGCAGTACTTC. Its protein is CASSPHGSPGEQYF. Looking up the rest from reference TRBV28 and TRBJ2-7 gives the full variable domain: DVKVTQSSRYLVKRTGEKVFLECVQDMDHENMFWYRQDPGLGLRLIYFSYDVKMKEKGDIPEGYSVSREKKERFSLILESASTNQTSMYLCASSPHGSPGEQYFGPGTRLTVT.

The V and J genes are TRBV19 and TRBJ1-2; D not resolved. The CDR3 loop spans 14 amino acids. V was pared by 6 bases and J by 2 bases, with 13 bases between. Germline assignment: CDR1 LNHDA and CDR2 SQIVND (reference sequence). The CDR3 spells CASSHFGGNYGYTF. The CDR3 DNA reads as TGTGCCAGTAGCCACTTTGGAGGGAACTATGGCTACACCTTC.

The V and J genes are TRBV4-2 and TRBJ1-3; D is perhaps TRBD1 (5 bases). The CDR3 loop spans 16 amino acids. The V gene's germline CDR1 is LGHNA and CDR2 YNFKEQ. Trimming took 4 bases from V and 1 from J, leaving 14 bases between them. The CDR3 region has the DNA TGTGCCAGCAGCCGGGCCGAACAGGTTTCTGGAAACACCATATATTTT. This sequence encodes CASSRAEQVSGNTIYF.

The chain couples TRBV2 to TRBJ1-5, with D perhaps matching TRBD1 (6 bases). CDR1 is SNHLY, CDR2 FYNNEI, per germline. The V end lost 5 bases, the J end lost 0 bases, and 11 bases lay between the germline ends. The CDR3 spans 15 residues. CDR3 region: CASSLDRNSNQPQHF. CDR3 DNA sequence: TGTGCCAGCAGTCTCGACAGGAATAGCAATCAGCCCCAGCATTTT.

The chain combines TRBV6-5 with TRBJ2-7, with D possibly being TRBD1 or TRBD2 (6 bases each). In germline, CDR1 is MNHEY, CDR2 SVGAGI. Trimming removed 0 bases at V and 6 bases at J, with 12 bases between. CDR3 length equals 14 residues. CDR3 nucleotides: TGTGCCAGCAGTTACTCGCCGGGGGCAGCCGAGCAGTACTTC. Its translation: CASSYSPGAAEQYF.

CDR3 region: CASSYSGFNQPQHF. CDR3 nucleotide sequence: TGTGCCAGCAGTTACTCAGGGTTCAATCAGCCCCAGCATTTT. The rearrangement joins TRBV6-5 to TRBJ1-5; D gene unclear. From germline, CDR1 is MNHEY and CDR2 SVGAGI. This CDR3 has 14 residues. Trimming cost V 0 bases and J 3 bases, with 6 bases left between them.

This chain uses TRBV28 with TRBJ2-7, with D perhaps matching TRBD1 (5 bases). The V end lost 0 bases, the J end lost 3 bases, and 6 bases lay between the germline ends. This CDR3 region has 13 residues. CDR1 and CDR2 from the germline V gene are MDHEN and SYDVKM. Here the CDR3 DNA reads TGTGCCAGCAGTTTATGGGACAACTACGAGCAGTACTTC. Translated: CASSLWDNYEQYF.

The chain joins TRBV6-1 to TRBJ2-7; tentative D call: TRBD1 (6 bases). Germline loops: CDR1 MNHNS, CDR2 SASEGT. Trimming removed 4 bases at V and 6 bases at J, with 10 bases between. This CDR3 comprises 12 residues. CDR3 in amino acids: CASSGTGIEQYF. CDR3 nucleotide sequence: TGTGCCAGCAGTGGTACAGGGATCGAGCAGTACTTC.

This clone occurred a few times. The genes are TRBV5-6 and TRBJ2-7; D is unclear. CDR1 is SGHDT and CDR2 is YYEEEE in the germline V gene. The V end was cut by 1 base, the J end by 7 bases, with 6 bases between. This CDR3 is built from 11 residues. As DNA, the CDR3 is TGTGCCAGCAGCTTGCGCCAGGAGCAGTACTTC. Its protein is CASSLRQEQYF.

The V and J genes are TRBV30 and TRBJ1-5; unclear D gene. The CDR3 has 14 amino acids. Per the germline V gene, CDR1 is GTSNPN and CDR2 is SVGIG (reference sequence). The V and J ends lost 0 bases and 4 bases respectively, with 10 bases between them. The CDR3: CAWSVFFRNQPQHF. CDR3 DNA: TGTGCCTGGAGTGTGTTTTTTCGGAATCAGCCCCAGCATTTT.

The chain combines TRBV5-4 with TRBJ2-2, with 7 bases fitting TRBD2. V shed 1 base and J 6 bases; nucleotides not matched to a gene: 6. Germline V lookup: CDR1 SGHNT, CDR2 YYREEE (reference sequence). CDR3 length: 15 residues. The CDR3 nucleotides read TGTGCCAGCAGCTTGCAAGGGGCGGGGGCCGGGGAGCTGTTTTTT. Translated: CASSLQGAGAGELFF.

This chain connects TRBV6-1 to TRBJ1-1; D possibly corresponds to TRBD1 (6 bases). V was trimmed by 5 bases and J by 9 bases, leaving 16 bases between them. The germline V gene encodes CDR1 MNHNS and CDR2 SASEGT. The CDR3 runs to 13 residues. The CDR3, as DNA: TGTGCCAGCAGTCCCATTCGGACAGAAAAAGCTTTCTTT. The encoded protein is CASSPIRTEKAFF.

This sequence joins TRBV4-1 and TRBJ2-7, with 7 bases fitting TRBD1. CDR3 length: 16 amino acids. J was trimmed by 5 bases and V by 4 bases; bases with no gene match: 14. Germline CDR1 reads MGHRA; CDR2 reads YSYEKL. Here the CDR3 reads CASSLVAGDSGNEQYF. CDR3 sequence (DNA): TGCGCCAGCAGCCTCGTGGCCGGGGACAGTGGCAACGAGCAGTACTTC.

The rearrangement uses TRBV5-8 and TRBJ1-2, with D hard to call. The CDR3 has 19 amino acids. The V and J ends lost 1 base and 4 bases respectively, with 26 bases between them. The germline V gene has CDR1 SGHTS and CDR2 YDEGEE. CDR3 sequence (DNA): TGTGCCAGCAGCTTGCTCACGGCGGCGGCTCTACCCGGCGGCTATGGCTACACCTTC. Protein: CASSLLTAAALPGGYGYTF.

J is TRBJ2-4 and V is TRBV11-3; 7 positions agree with TRBD1. V was pared by 1 base and J by 1 base, with 4 bases of the junction left unmatched. Germline values: CDR1 SGHNT, CDR2 YENEEA. The CDR3 runs 16 residues. The chain's CDR3 is CASSLGTGEAKNIQYF. CDR3 in DNA: TGTGCCAGCAGCTTAGGCACAGGGGAGGCCAAAAACATTCAGTACTTC.

This clone was seen a handful of times. The chain combines TRBV4-3 with TRBJ2-7; D gene unclear. The CDR3 is 14 residues long. V lost 0 bases and J 2 bases, leaving 8 bases between the germline ends. CDR1 LGHNA and CDR2 YSLEER come from the germline V gene. The CDR3 DNA reads as TGCGCCAGCAGCCAAGACCGTGTGGCCTACGAGCAGTACTTC. This codes for CASSQDRVAYEQYF.

The chain uses TRBV10-3 and TRBJ1-1; D is unresolved. Trimming took off 11 bases at V and 5 bases at J, with 18 bases between the two ends. Germline V gene lookup returns CDR1 ENHRY and CDR2 SYGVKD. This CDR3 spans 13 amino acids. CDR3 protein: CAVCTELGTEAFF. CDR3 nucleotide sequence: TGTGCCGTCTGCACGGAACTAGGGACTGAAGCTTTCTTT.

The chain links TRBV5-8 to TRBJ2-7; D assignment may be TRBD1 or TRBD2 (5 bases each). The germline gives CDR1 SGHTS, CDR2 YDEGEE. With 4 bases removed from V and 2 bases from J, the gap between germline ends came to 13 bases. The CDR3 runs to 14 residues. The CDR3 DNA is TGTGCCAGCAGCCCGGGACGCCTCACCTACGAGCAGTACTTC. As protein: CASSPGRLTYEQYF.

V and J are TRBV18 and TRBJ2-7, with TRBD2 matching 16 bases. Looked up from germline, CDR1 is KGHSH and CDR2 is LQKENI. V was clipped by 3 bases and J by 1 base; unmatched bases: 3. This CDR3 has 17 amino acids. CDR3 in DNA: TGTGCCAGCTCACCGGGACTAGCGGGAGGGTGGTCCTACGAGCAGTACTTC. Its translation: CASSPGLAGGWSYEQYF.

The chain has TRBV9 and TRBJ1-3; D uncertain. Between the trimmed V and J ends, which lost 3 bases and 12 bases, there was a span of 16 bases. This CDR3 has 13 amino acids. Germline V gene lookup returns CDR1 SGDLS and CDR2 YYNGEE. Written as DNA, the CDR3 is TGTGCCAGCAGCGACTCGGGCTTCAATGGCATATATTTT. Translated: CASSDSGFNGIYF.

The rearrangement joins TRBV6-1 to TRBJ2-2; a weak D match, TRBD2 (6 bases). Germline lookup yields CDR1 MNHNS and CDR2 SASEGT. Trimming pared 6 bases from V and 7 bases from J, leaving 12 bases between. The length of the CDR3 is 13 residues. Here the CDR3 reads CASRLRGGGELFF. In nucleotides, the CDR3 is TGTGCCAGCAGATTACGGGGAGGCGGGGAGCTGTTTTTT.

This chain connects TRBV28 to TRBJ1-2, with 8 bases that match TRBD1. This CDR3 is 14 amino acids long. After removal of 1 base from V and 8 bases from J, the junction contained 6 bases not matched to a gene. The V gene's germline CDR1 is MDHEN and CDR2 SYDVKM. The chain's CDR3 is CASSLSDRVYGYTF. The CDR3 DNA follows: TGTGCCAGCAGTTTATCGGACAGGGTGTACGGCTACACCTTC.

The rearrangement links TRBV5-4 to TRBJ2-1; no clear D. The V gene lost 0 bases and the J gene lost 10 bases, with 8 bases spanning the gap. The CDR3 totals 12 residues. Germline CDR1 SGHNT, CDR2 YYREEE (reference sequence). CDR3 bases: TGTGCCAGCAGCTTGGATGTGGGCGAGCAGTTCTTC. Residues: CASSLDVGEQFF.

The chain is built from TRBV11-2 and TRBJ2-5; TRBD1 matches 11 bases. Germline V gives CDR1 SGHAT, CDR2 FQNNGV. Losses at the gene ends were 0 bases for V and 3 bases for J; bases not matched to a gene: 6. The CDR3 spans 17 residues. The CDR3 sequence: CASSLELGTGGEETQYF. The CDR3 coding sequence is TGTGCCAGCAGCTTAGAGCTCGGGACAGGGGGGGAAGAGACCCAGTACTTC.